The clone carrying this T cell receptor beta chain was seen only a few times. Sequencing was done on patients that had shown CD8+CD57+ cell expansion by flow cytometry. Patients were untreated when blood was sampled. TCR beta VDJ combinations and CDR3 sequences were profiled from genomic DNA. TCRdb processed the reads anew with MiXCR; each CDR3 protein has one entry. The sample lists roughly 80,000 distinct CDR3 sequences, 55% to 75% occurring once. These data come from a study of CD8+CD57+ T cells in acquired aplastic anemia. The sequence was obtained from a human donor with aplastic anemia. The sample consisted of sorted CD4+, CD8+, or CD8+CD57+ T cells (not recorded which) from PBMCs.

CDR3 amino acids: CASSFGGRGAYEQYF. In DNA form, the CDR3 reads TGTGCCAGCAGTTTTGGCGGGAGAGGGGCCTACGAGCAGTACTTC. The chain carries TRBV27 and TRBJ2-7; 7 positions match TRBD2. The germline gives CDR1 MNHEY, CDR2 SMNVEV (reference sequence). Losses at the gene ends were 3 bases for V and 2 bases for J; bases not matched to a gene: 7. The CDR3 totals 15 residues.